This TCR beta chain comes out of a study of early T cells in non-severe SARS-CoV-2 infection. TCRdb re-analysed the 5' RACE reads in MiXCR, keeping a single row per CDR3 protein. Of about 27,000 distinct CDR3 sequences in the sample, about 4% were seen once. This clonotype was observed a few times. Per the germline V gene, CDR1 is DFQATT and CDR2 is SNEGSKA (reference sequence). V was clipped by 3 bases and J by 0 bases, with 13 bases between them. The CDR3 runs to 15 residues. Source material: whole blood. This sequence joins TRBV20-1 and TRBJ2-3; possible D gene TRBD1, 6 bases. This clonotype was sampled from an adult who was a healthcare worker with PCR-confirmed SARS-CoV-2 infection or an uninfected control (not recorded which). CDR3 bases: TGCAGTGCTAGGAAGAGGGGACAAAGCACAGATACGCAGTATTTT. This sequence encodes CSARKRGQSTDTQYF.